Listed below are T cell receptor beta chains from one sample, sequenced in a study of response to subunit inactivated influenza vaccine. TCRdb passed the RT-PCR reads through MiXCR, listing each CDR3 protein once. The table shows hundreds of thousands of distinct CDR3 sequences, with approximately 7.6% occurring only once. The material sequenced was PBMCs from blood, taken 23 months after vaccination. The receptors here all came from a man in his fifties or sixties who received an inactivated influenza vaccine. The CDR3 runs from the conserved cysteine through the conserved F or W. The D gene is left open where the match is weak. Clone size is given for some rows only: seen once, a few or many times, or a class if the clone is expanded.

j_call,clone_size,d_call,v_call,cdr3_nt,cdr3_aa
TRBJ2-7,few,-,TRBV10-3,TGTGCCATCAGTGATGGTAACGGGGATGGGTACGAGCAGTACTTC,CAISDGNGDGYEQYF
TRBJ2-1,many,-,TRBV7-6,TGTGCCAGCAGCTTGAGAAGGGCCGTGGGCAGGGCGGGTTACAATGAGCAGTTCTTC,CASSLRRAVGRAGYNEQFF
TRBJ2-2,many,TRBD1,TRBV5-1,TGCGCCACCAAACCGGACAGGGGACTTAACACCGGGGAGCTGTTTTTT,CATKPDRGLNTGELFF
TRBJ2-7,few,-,TRBV14,TGTGCCAGCAGCGCCCAAAAGGGCGAGCAGTGCTTC,CASSAQKGEQCF
TRBJ2-2,-,-,TRBV5-1,TGCGCCAGCAGCCTTGGTACAAGTCATACCGGGGAGCTGTTTTTT,CASSLGTSHTGELFF
TRBJ2-1,few,TRBD1,TRBV5-1,TGCGCCAGCAGCCCCACCGGGACAGGGTATAGGTACAATGAGCAGTTCTTC,CASSPTGTGYRYNEQFF
TRBJ2-1,few,-,TRBV12-3/TRBV12-4,TGTGCCAGCAGACAGCTACAAGGTAGCAATGAGCAGTTCTTC,CASRQLQGSNEQFF
TRBJ1-1,-,-,TRBV20-1,TGCAGTGCTAGACAGGGGTTCACTGAAGCTTTCTTT,CSARQGFTEAFF
TRBJ2-1,few,TRBD2,TRBV25-1,TGTGCCAGCGCCAGACTAGCGGGAAACTACAATGAGCAGTTCTTC,CASARLAGNYNEQFF
TRBJ2-7,-,TRBD2,TRBV7-2,TGTGCCAGCAGCCGTCGAGGGCGGGAGGACTACGAGCAGTACTTC,CASSRRGREDYEQYF
TRBJ1-5,many,TRBD1,TRBV7-6,TGTGCCAGCAGCCCTGGGACAGGGGTATATAGCAATCAGCCCCAGCATTTT,CASSPGTGVYSNQPQHF
TRBJ2-7,few,TRBD2,TRBV7-8,TGTGCCAGCAGCTTAGCCGGGACTAGCGGCGAGCAGTACTTC,CASSLAGTSGEQYF
TRBJ2-7,-,TRBD2,TRBV20-1,TGCAGTGCAACGAGCGGGAGCTCCTCCTACGAGCAGTACTTC,CSATSGSSSYEQYF
TRBJ2-6,-,TRBD2,TRBV29-1,TGCAGCGTCCGGGGTAGCGGGGGCTCTGGGGCCAACGTCCTGACTTTC,CSVRGSGGSGANVLTF
TRBJ2-7,many,TRBD2,TRBV29-1,TGCAGCGTTGCCACTAGCGGGGCCTACGAGCAGTACTTC,CSVATSGAYEQYF
TRBJ2-7,-,TRBD2,TRBV6-2/TRBV6-3,TGTGCCAGCAGCACACTAGCGGGAGGGCCACACTTC,CASSTLAGGPHF
TRBJ1-5,many,-,TRBV20-1,TGCAGTGCGACCCCGGGCCCTTTTTTGGGCAATCAGCCCCAGCATTTT,CSATPGPFLGNQPQHF
TRBJ2-2,-,-,TRBV19,TGTGCCAGTAGTATAGGGGCAGGGTCCGGGGAGCTGTTTTTT,CASSIGAGSGELFF
TRBJ1-2,many,-,TRBV6-5,TGTGCCAGCAGTTACTCAGGGTCCTATGGCTACACCTTC,CASSYSGSYGYTF
TRBJ2-1,few,-,TRBV12-3/TRBV12-4,TGTGCCAGCAGTTTTTTCGGGACATCTCACTACAATGAGCAGTTCTTC,CASSFFGTSHYNEQFF
TRBJ2-1,few,TRBD2,TRBV12-3/TRBV12-4,TGTGCCAGCAGCCACCGTCAATTTCTAGCGGGAGGGAAGGCGGGAAATGAGCAGTTCTTC,CASSHRQFLAGGKAGNEQFF
TRBJ1-3,-,-,TRBV4-1,TGCGCCAGCAGCCAAGATTGGGGGGCAGCTAGCTCTGGAAACACCATATATTTT,CASSQDWGAASSGNTIYF
TRBJ1-1,many,-,TRBV29-1,TGCAGCGTTGATGACCGATCGGGAGCTGAAGCTTTCTTT,CSVDDRSGAEAFF
TRBJ2-4,-,TRBD2,TRBV20-1,TGCAGTGCGTTAGAGCGGGGCGGTAAAAACATTCAGTACTTC,CSALERGGKNIQYF
TRBJ1-1,few,TRBD1,TRBV29-1,TGCAGCGTTGTGAAAAGGACAGGGAACACTGAAGCTTTCTTT,CSVVKRTGNTEAFF
TRBJ2-7,many,TRBD2,TRBV4-1,TGCGCCAGCAGCCGGGGGGCGGGGGGGCCCTACGAGCAGTACTTC,CASSRGAGGPYEQYF
TRBJ2-7,many,TRBD1,TRBV10-3,TGTGCCATCAGTGCGATGGGACAGGGGAAGAACGAGCAGTACTTC,CAISAMGQGKNEQYF
TRBJ2-3,-,TRBD2,TRBV29-1,TGCAGCGTTAGAATGAGCGGGAACACAGATACGCAGTATTTT,CSVRMSGNTDTQYF
TRBJ2-3,few,TRBD2,TRBV20-1,TGCAGTGCTACGGGACTAGCGGGGTTTACGCAGTATTTT,CSATGLAGFTQYF
TRBJ1-2,-,TRBD1,TRBV3-1,TGTGCCAGCAGCCACCCTAACAGGGGAGACTATGGCTACACCTTC,CASSHPNRGDYGYTF
TRBJ2-7,few,-,TRBV3-1,TGTGCCAGCAGCCACGGACAGCGTCCCCGCTACGAGCAGTACTTC,CASSHGQRPRYEQYF
TRBJ1-6,few,-,TRBV6-5,TGTGCCAGCAGTTACTCGAGCGTATCAGGGGCTAATTCACCCCTCCACTTT,CASSYSSVSGANSPLHF
TRBJ2-2,-,-,TRBV27,TGTGCCAGCAGAACTGCAGGGGTCGGGGAGCTGTTTTTT,CASRTAGVGELFF
TRBJ2-7,-,TRBD2,TRBV6-1,TGTGCCAGCAGTGAAGCGCTTCAAGCGGGGGGATACGAGCAGTACTTC,CASSEALQAGGYEQYF
TRBJ2-3,few,TRBD2,TRBV20-1,TGCAGTGCTAAAGCCCCTAGCGGCGGCACAGATACGCAGTATTTT,CSAKAPSGGTDTQYF
TRBJ1-2,-,TRBD1,TRBV12-3/TRBV12-4,TGTGCCAGCACCGGGACAGGGAAATCAATTGGCTACACCTTC,CASTGTGKSIGYTF
TRBJ2-1,-,TRBD2,TRBV5-1,TGCGCCAGCAGCTCAGGGACTAGTTTTGGAAGTGAGCAGTTCTTC,CASSSGTSFGSEQFF
TRBJ1-1,many,-,TRBV27,TGTGCCAGCAGTCTCCACGGACCGGGACCGTCGACATACACTGAAGCTTTCTTT,CASSLHGPGPSTYTEAFF
TRBJ2-1,-,-,TRBV6-2/TRBV6-3,TGTGCCAGCAGCCTACCTGTTTGGGGGGCCATTGAGCAGTTCTTC,CASSLPVWGAIEQFF
TRBJ2-6,-,-,TRBV27,TGTGCCAGCAGTTTATCCCCTGGGGCCAACGTCCTGACTTTC,CASSLSPGANVLTF
TRBJ2-5,many,TRBD2,TRBV4-2,TGTGCCAGCAGCATGCGGGGAGGGGAAGAGACCCAGTACTTC,CASSMRGGEETQYF
TRBJ1-1,-,-,TRBV28,TGTGCCAGCAGGGGCCGGGGCGCTCTCACTGAAGCTTTCTTT,CASRGRGALTEAFF
TRBJ2-7,few,-,TRBV4-2,TGTGCCAGCAGCCAAGGAGGAGGACTTAGCCCCAACGAGCAGTACTTC,CASSQGGGLSPNEQYF